This is a list of T cell receptor beta chains from one sample in a study of blood T cell repertoires in COVID-19. Data came from immunoSEQ multiplex PCR; TCRdb stores just in-frame clones and leaves some out. In the table there are more than 200,000 clones, less than 90% of which are singletons. Sequencing was done on a sample of peripheral blood. These receptors came from a man aged 60-69 years with acute or convalescent COVID-19. CDR3s include the opening cysteine and the closing phenylalanine or tryptophan. D genes are given only for firm matches. The size entry is marked missing in some rows and otherwise reads once, few, many or a size class.

V	D	J	size	CDR3	DNA
TRBV6-5	NA	TRBJ2-1	NA	CASSPSPYNEQFF	TGTGCCAGCAGTCCGAGTCCCTACAATGAGCAGTTCTTC
TRBV6-5	NA	TRBJ1-2	NA	CASILQGIGYGYTF	TGTGCCAGCATCCTCCAGGGGATTGGCTATGGCTACACCTTC
TRBV6-6	TRBD2	TRBJ2-3	NA	CASRYTSGTDTQYF	TGTGCCAGCAGGTATACTAGCGGGACAGATACGCAGTATTTT
TRBV4-2	TRBD2	TRBJ2-1	once	CASSQGLAGLRANEQFF	TGTGCCAGCAGCCAGGGACTAGCGGGACTAAGAGCCAATGAGCAGTTCTTC
TRBV9	NA	TRBJ1-5	NA	CASSPQGNQPQHF	TGTGCCAGCAGCCCACAGGGCAATCAGCCCCAGCATTTT
TRBV7-3	TRBD2	TRBJ2-1	NA	CASSLSSGEVWEQFF	TGTGCCAGCAGCTTAAGTAGCGGGGAGGTATGGGAGCAGTTCTTC
TRBV15	TRBD2	TRBJ2-1	once	CATTSGSYNEQFF	TGTGCCACTACTAGCGGGAGTTACAATGAGCAGTTCTTC
TRBV29-1	NA	TRBJ2-5	NA	CSVIGRQETQYF	TGCAGCGTTATTGGCCGTCAGGAGACCCAGTACTTC
TRBV7-2	NA	TRBJ2-1	once	CASSFRGGNNEQFF	TGTGCCAGCAGCTTCAGAGGGGGTAACAATGAGCAGTTCTTC
TRBV5-1	NA	TRBJ2-1	NA	CASGTSGSSYNEQFF	TGCGCCAGCGGAACCAGCGGTAGCTCCTACAATGAGCAGTTCTTC
TRBV7-9	TRBD2	TRBJ2-3	NA	CASSPPGLARDTQYF	TGTGCCAGCAGCCCTCCGGGACTAGCGAGAGATACGCAGTATTTT
TRBV6-6	NA	TRBJ2-1	few	CASSLTSNEQFF	TGTGCCAGCAGTCTGACTAGCAATGAGCAGTTCTTC
TRBV5-4	TRBD2	TRBJ2-2	NA	CASSRDQRGNNGELFF	TGTGCCAGCAGCCGCGATCAGCGGGGGAACAACGGGGAGCTGTTTTTT
TRBV11-1	NA	TRBJ1-1	NA	CASSGGAYGTEAFF	TGTGCCAGCAGCGGGGGGGCTTATGGCACTGAAGCTTTCTTT
TRBV2	TRBD1	TRBJ1-5	NA	CASSRDRGQPQHF	TGTGCCAGCAGCCGGGACAGGGGTCAGCCCCAGCATTTT
TRBV7-9	NA	TRBJ1-3	NA	CASSFLRTEYGNTIYF	TGTGCCAGCAGCTTTTTAAGGACAGAATACGGAAACACCATATATTTT
TRBV15	NA	TRBJ1-6	NA	CATSRVGQSYDSPLHF	TGTGCCACCAGCAGAGTTGGTCAGTCTTACGATTCACCCCTCCACTTT
TRBV11-1	TRBD1	TRBJ1-2	NA	CASSAPDREDNYGYTF	TGTGCCAGCAGCGCACCCGACAGGGAAGACAACTATGGCTACACCTTC
TRBV4-1	NA	TRBJ1-3	NA	CASSQSPTGTPGNTIYF	TGCGCCAGCAGCCAATCTCCAACAGGGACCCCTGGAAACACCATATATTTT
TRBV5-1	TRBD2	TRBJ2-3	NA	CASSLISGGQDTQYF	TGCGCCAGCAGCTTGATTAGCGGGGGTCAAGATACGCAGTATTTT
TRBV7-9	TRBD1	TRBJ1-5	NA	CASSLAGRGRILQPQHF	TGTGCCAGCAGCTTAGCGGGCAGGGGGCGAATTCTCCAGCCCCAGCATTTT
TRBV5-1	TRBD2	TRBJ2-5	NA	CASTPRGGREETQYF	TGCGCCAGCACCCCCCGGGGGGGCCGCGAGGAGACCCAGTACTTC
TRBV10-3	TRBD1	TRBJ2-5	NA	CAISGKRTGESETQYF	TGTGCCATCAGTGGGAAAAGGACAGGGGAGTCGGAGACCCAGTACTTC
TRBV29-1	TRBD2	TRBJ2-2	NA	CSVGGTGELFF	TGCAGCGTCGGGGGGACCGGGGAGCTGTTTTTT